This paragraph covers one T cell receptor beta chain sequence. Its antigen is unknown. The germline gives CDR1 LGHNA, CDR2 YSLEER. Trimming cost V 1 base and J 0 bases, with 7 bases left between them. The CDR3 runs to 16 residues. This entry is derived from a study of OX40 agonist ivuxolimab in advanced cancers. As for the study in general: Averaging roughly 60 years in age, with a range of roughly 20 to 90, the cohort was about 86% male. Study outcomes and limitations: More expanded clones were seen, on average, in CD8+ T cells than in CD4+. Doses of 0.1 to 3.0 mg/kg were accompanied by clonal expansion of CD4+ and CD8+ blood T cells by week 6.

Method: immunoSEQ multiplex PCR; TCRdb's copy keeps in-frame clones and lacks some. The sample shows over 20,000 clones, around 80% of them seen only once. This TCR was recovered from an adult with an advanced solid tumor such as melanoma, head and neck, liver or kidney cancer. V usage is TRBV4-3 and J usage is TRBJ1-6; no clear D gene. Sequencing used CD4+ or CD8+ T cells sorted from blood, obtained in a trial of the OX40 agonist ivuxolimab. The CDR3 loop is CASSQGFSSYNSPLHF. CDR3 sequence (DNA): TGCGCCAGCAGCCAAGGGTTCAGCTCCTATAATTCACCCCTCCACTTT.